These 32 T cell receptor beta chains were all obtained from the same sample, sequenced in a study of blood T cell repertoires in COVID-19. The method was immunoSEQ multiplex PCR; TCRdb's version includes in-frame clones alone and lacks a portion of them. The table includes around 300,000 clones, 70% to 90% detected once. Sequencing was carried out using peripheral blood. The origin of the receptors is a woman between 45 and 60 years old with active or convalescent COVID-19.

The chain links TRBV28 to TRBJ1-5; 8 bases are shared with TRBD1. Looked up from germline, CDR1 is MDHEN and CDR2 is SYDVKM. V trimming: 5 bases; J trimming: 8 bases; junction bases outside the gene matches: 11. The CDR3 totals 15 residues. The CDR3 loop is CASSPWDRPLEPQHF. The DNA of the CDR3 is TGTGCCAGCAGTCCATGGGACAGGCCTCTAGAGCCCCAGCATTTT.

This rearrangement joins TRBV27 to TRBJ2-7; 9 bases align to TRBD2. Germline V CDR1 and CDR2: MNHEY, SMNVEV (reference sequence). V lost 3 bases and J lost 1; bases outside the gene matches: 7. The length of the CDR3 is 16 residues. CDR3 sequence reads: CASSFSSGDLSYEQYF. The CDR3 bases are TGTGCCAGCAGTTTCTCTAGCGGGGACCTATCCTACGAGCAGTACTTC.

The chain uses TRBV10-1 and TRBJ2-7; 7 bases align to TRBD2. V shed 6 bases, J shed 3 bases, and the junction held 5 bases outside the gene matches. The CDR3 runs 13 residues. Per the germline V gene, CDR1 is WNHNN and CDR2 is SYGVQD (reference sequence). CDR3 residues: CASSPRDYYEQYF. DNA of the CDR3: TGCGCCAGCAGCCCCCGGGACTACTACGAGCAGTACTTC.

The V and J genes are TRBV28 and TRBJ2-1; the D gene is possibly TRBD2 (5 bases). The germline gives CDR1 MDHEN, CDR2 SYDVKM. CDR3 size: 14 residues. The V gene lost 7 bases and the J gene lost 7 bases, with 17 bases spanning the gap. The CDR3 DNA sequence: TGTGCCAGCACGCAAAAGCGGAGAAGGAATGAGCAGTTCTTC. This encodes CASTQKRRRNEQFF.

The chain is built from TRBV5-1 and TRBJ2-3; 12 positions agree with TRBD2. V shed 3 bases, J shed 3 bases, and the junction held 5 bases outside the gene matches. This CDR3 spans 16 amino acids. Germline V gives CDR1 SGHRS, CDR2 YFSETQ. CDR3 sequence (DNA): TGCGCCAGCAGCTCTGGACTAGCGGGGACGACAGATACGCAGTATTTT. Translation: CASSSGLAGTTDTQYF.

The rearrangement uses TRBV12-3 or TRBV12-4 and TRBJ2-7, with D perhaps matching TRBD2 (5 bases). The CDR3 runs to 13 residues. Trimming left V 7 bases short and J 7 bases short, with 17 bases between. The CDR3 spells CASTLEITGEQYF. DNA for the CDR3: TGTGCCAGCACCCTGGAGATTACGGGGGAGCAGTACTTC.

The chain carries TRBV6-2 or TRBV6-3 and TRBJ1-5; 11 positions agree with TRBD1. Trimming removed 3 bases from V and 3 bases from J; junction bases left unmatched: 7. This CDR3 spans 17 amino acids. The germline gives CDR1 MNHEY, CDR2 SVGEGT. The CDR3 region has the DNA TGTGCCAGCAGTTATGGGACAGGGGGGTCGGTCAATCAGCCCCAGCATTTT. This encodes CASSYGTGGSVNQPQHF.

This chain links TRBV7-2 with TRBJ1-6, with 7 positions matching TRBD1. Germline assignment: CDR1 SGHTA and CDR2 FQGNSA. The length of the CDR3 is 15 residues. V gave up 5 bases and J gave up 6 bases; unmatched junction bases: 7. CDR3 region: CASSLQGQINSPLHF. The DNA for the CDR3 is TGTGCCAGCAGCCTCCAGGGACAGATTAATTCACCCCTCCACTTT. The whole variable domain, remainder taken from reference TRBV7-2 and TRBJ1-6, is GAGVSQSPSNKVTEKGKDVELRCDPISGHTALYWYRQSLGQGLEFLIYFQGNSAPDKSGLPSDRFSAERTGGSVSTLTIQRTQQEDSAVYLCASSLQGQINSPLHFGNGTRLTVT.

The chain joins TRBV3-1 (or the pseudogene TRBV3-2) to TRBJ2-1; 14 bases line up with TRBD2. Germline CDR1 is LGHDT and CDR2 is YNNKEL (reference sequence). With 4 bases clipped from V and 2 bases from J, the junction kept 7 bases outside the gene matches. The CDR3 length is 18 residues. The CDR3 nucleotides are TGTGCCAGCAGCCGCCTTGGACTAGCGGGAGGCCCCTACAATGAGCAGTTCTTC. Translating it yields CASSRLGLAGGPYNEQFF.

The gene calls are TRBV11-2 and TRBJ1-6, with TRBD1 identical over 9 bases. The length of the CDR3 is 17 residues. Germline CDR1 is SGHAT and CDR2 is FQNNGV. Germline trimming cut 1 base from V and 10 bases from J; bases unmatched to any gene: 11. As DNA, the CDR3 is TGTGCCAGCAGCTTAGGACTTACAGGGACAGGGACGTCACCCCTCCACTTT. This sequence encodes CASSLGLTGTGTSPLHF.

The chain couples TRBV2 to TRBJ1-2, with D tentatively TRBD1 (6 bases). Germline-derived CDR1 and CDR2 are SNHLY and FYNNEI. Trimming shortened V by 9 bases and J by 7 bases, and 18 bases separated the two germline ends. The CDR3 length is 13 residues. CDR3 protein: CARETGLEGGYTF. DNA of the CDR3: TGTGCCAGGGAAACAGGGTTGGAAGGTGGCTACACCTTC. The variable domain in full, completed from reference TRBV2 and TRBJ1-2, reads EPEVTQTPSHQVTQMGQEVILRCVPISNHLYFYWYRQILGQKVEFLVSFYNNEISEKSEIFDDQFSVERPDGSNFTLKIRSTKLEDSAMYFCARETGLEGGYTFGSGTRLTVV.

This chain links TRBV5-1 with TRBJ2-5; 11 bases map to TRBD2. The CDR3 has 16 residues. Germline V CDR1 and CDR2: SGHRS, YFSETQ. After removal of 1 base from V and 5 bases from J, the junction contained 7 bases not matched to a gene. The CDR3 sequence: CASSLTSGGVGETQYF. The CDR3 nucleotides read TGCGCCAGCAGCTTGACTAGCGGGGGTGTCGGGGAGACCCAGTACTTC.

This chain joins TRBV27 and TRBJ2-2, with D unclear. The CDR3 has 14 amino acids. Germline-derived CDR1 and CDR2 are MNHEY and SMNVEV (reference sequence). V was cut by 10 bases and J by 2 bases, with 14 bases left in between. This chain's CDR3 is CATRLTHNTGELFF. In nucleotides, the CDR3 is TGTGCCACCCGATTGACACACAACACCGGGGAGCTGTTTTTT.

V and J are TRBV27 and TRBJ2-7, with 7 bases fitting TRBD1. Germline CDR1 is MNHEY and CDR2 is SMNVEV (reference sequence). Unmatched junction bases numbered 5, after V lost 6 bases and J lost 3 bases. This CDR3 comprises 13 residues. In nucleotides, the CDR3 is TGTGCCAGCAGGCCTCCAGGGGGCTACGAGCAGTACTTC. Translation: CASRPPGGYEQYF.

V usage is TRBV11-3 and J usage is TRBJ2-2; no reliable D call. In germline, CDR1 is SGHNT, CDR2 YENEEA. The CDR3 loop spans 14 amino acids. The V end lost 1 base, the J end lost 4 bases, and 7 bases lay between the germline ends. CDR3 sequence reads: CASSLGPLTGELFF. For the CDR3, the DNA is TGTGCCAGCAGCTTAGGTCCTCTCACCGGGGAGCTGTTTTTT.

V gene TRBV19 combines with J gene TRBJ1-2, with D perhaps matching TRBD1 (6 bases). The CDR3 sequence is 16 residues long. V lost 6 bases and J lost 3, with 20 bases in between. Per the germline V gene, CDR1 is LNHDA and CDR2 is SQIVND (reference sequence). The CDR3 is CASSPVGGAQDYGYTF. CDR3 DNA: TGTGCCAGTAGCCCTGTTGGGGGGGCGCAGGACTATGGCTACACCTTC.

The chain links TRBV7-3 to TRBJ2-5; 8 nucleotides align to TRBD2. The CDR3 runs 15 residues. J gave up 0 bases and V 5 bases, and 5 bases lay outside the gene matches. CDR1 and CDR2 from the germline V gene are SGHTA and FQGTGA. CDR3 amino acids: CASSPKRGHQETQYF. CDR3 DNA: TGTGCCAGCAGCCCGAAGCGGGGGCACCAAGAGACCCAGTACTTC.

The gene calls are TRBV18 and TRBJ2-3; 9 bases are a match to TRBD1. Germline trimming cut 4 bases from V and 5 bases from J; bases unmatched to any gene: 7. This CDR3 has 15 amino acids. The germline gives CDR1 KGHSH, CDR2 LQKENI. As DNA, the CDR3 is TGTGCCAGCTCACTACAGGGGGCTGAACAAGATACGCAGTATTTT. The encoded protein is CASSLQGAEQDTQYF.

This clone appeared a few times. The genes are TRBV4-1 and TRBJ2-3, with D tentatively TRBD1 (7 bases). The CDR3 runs to 17 residues. CDR1 MGHRA and CDR2 YSYEKL come from the germline V gene. V lost 0 bases, J lost 5 bases, and 18 bases lay in between. The DNA of the CDR3 is TGCGCCAGCAGCCAAGACATCGGCAGGGGGGTTAGAGATACGCAGTATTTT. Its translation: CASSQDIGRGVRDTQYF.

V usage is TRBV6-4 and J usage is TRBJ2-3, with 8 nucleotides matching TRBD1. This CDR3 comprises 13 residues. Germline V gene sequence: CDR1 MRHNA, CDR2 SNTAGT. J lost 4 bases, V lost 6 bases, and 3 bases had no gene match. CDR3 amino acids: CASREQGADTQYF. The CDR3 coding sequence is TGTGCCAGCAGGGAACAGGGGGCAGATACGCAGTATTTT.

The V call is TRBV10-3, the J call TRBJ2-3, with a possible D match to TRBD2 (6 bases). CDR3 length: 12 residues. Deletions cut 8 bases from V and 5 bases from J, with 11 bases between. From germline, CDR1 is ENHRY and CDR2 SYGVKD. CDR3 DNA: TGTGCCATCGGACGGGGGATAGATACGCAGTATTTT. This translates into CAIGRGIDTQYF.

V and J are TRBV4-1 and TRBJ2-1; 8 bases align to TRBD2. J was trimmed by 0 bases and V by 0 bases; bases with no gene match: 7. Germline CDR1 reads MGHRA; CDR2 reads YSYEKL. The CDR3 has 18 residues. The CDR3 DNA is TGCGCCAGCAGCCAAGAAACTAGCGGTTTCTCCTCCTACAATGAGCAGTTCTTC. Translation: CASSQETSGFSSYNEQFF.

This rearrangement joins TRBV18 to TRBJ2-1; D possibly corresponds to TRBD1 (6 bases). Per germline, CDR1 KGHSH and CDR2 LQKENI. V was clipped by 3 bases and J by 5 bases, with 11 bases between them. The CDR3 contains 14 residues. CDR3 region: CASSPGQLHNEQFF. The CDR3 region has the DNA TGTGCCAGCTCACCTGGACAGCTACACAATGAGCAGTTCTTC.

V usage is TRBV6-5 and J usage is TRBJ2-3, with TRBD2 identical over 9 bases. Germline CDR1 reads MNHEY; CDR2 reads SVGAGI. V lost 5 bases to trimming and J lost 6 bases; unmatched junction nucleotides: 6. The CDR3 spans 14 residues. In nucleotides, the CDR3 is TGTGCCAGCAGTCGCGGGAGGGCCGTCGATACGCAGTATTTT. It specifies CASSRGRAVDTQYF.

The chain couples TRBV7-9 to TRBJ2-1; TRBD1 matches 9 bases. The CDR3 is 15 residues long. V lost 4 bases to trimming and J lost 7 bases; unmatched junction nucleotides: 8. Germline-derived CDR1 and CDR2 are SEHNR and FQNEAQ (reference sequence). The CDR3 sequence is CASSYRDRAGNEQFF. The CDR3 coding sequence is TGTGCCAGCAGCTACCGGGACAGGGCGGGAAATGAGCAGTTCTTC.

The CDR3 bases are TGTGCCAGCAGTGAAGGTTGGCGGTCCTACGAGCAGTACTTC. Translating it yields CASSEGWRSYEQYF. This chain connects TRBV6-1 to TRBJ2-7; D remains ambiguous. Germline CDR1 MNHNS, CDR2 SASEGT. The length of the CDR3 is 14 residues. Trimming cost V 1 base and J 1 base, with 8 bases left between them.

The chain carries TRBV27 and TRBJ1-6, with D uncertain. This CDR3 has 14 residues. Between the trimmed V and J ends, which lost 4 bases and 6 bases, there was a span of 10 bases. Germline V CDR1 and CDR2: MNHEY, SMNVEV (reference sequence). CDR3 bases: TGTGCCAGCAGTTCCCTGCTCGGTAATTCACCCCTCCACTTT. It is translated as CASSSLLGNSPLHF.

CDR3 coding DNA: TGTGCCAGCAGCCCCGGGACTAGCGGGGAGAGCTCCTACAATGAGCAGTTCTTC. It specifies CASSPGTSGESSYNEQFF. The chain is built from TRBV7-8 and TRBJ2-1; 13 positions agree with TRBD2. Germline CDR1 reads SGHVS; CDR2 reads FQNEAQ. J lost 0 bases, V lost 5 bases, and 7 bases had no gene match. This CDR3 has 18 residues.

For this clone: This CDR3 is also generated by other DNA sequences in the sample. The V and J genes are TRBV7-2 and TRBJ2-1; 9 bases are shared with TRBD2. With V trimmed by 4 bases and J by 4 bases, 5 bases remained unmatched. This CDR3 is 15 amino acids long. Germline V lookup: CDR1 SGHTA, CDR2 FQGNSA. The DNA of the CDR3 is TGTGCCAGCAGCTCGTCTAGCGGGGCTTACAATGAGCAGTTCTTC. Translated, it gives CASSSSSGAYNEQFF.

This clone has only one observation. CDR3: CASSRTGEEQYF. The CDR3 bases are TGTGCCAGCAGCCGAACAGGGGAAGAGCAGTACTTC. The chain couples TRBV3-1 (or the pseudogene TRBV3-2) to TRBJ2-7; TRBD1 agrees at 7 bases. CDR1 and CDR2 (germline): LGHDT, YNNKEL (reference sequence). This CDR3 has 12 amino acids. V was clipped by 4 bases and J by 7 bases; unmatched bases: 4.

The chain joins TRBV7-3 to TRBJ2-2; 8 bases match TRBD2. The CDR3 extends over 16 amino acids. Germline lookup yields CDR1 SGHTA and CDR2 FQGTGA. J lost 6 bases, V lost 2 bases, and 8 bases had no gene match. For the CDR3, the DNA is TGTGCCAGCAGCTTACTCGGGAGGGCCTCGGCCGGGGAGCTGTTTTTT. It encodes CASSLLGRASAGELFF.

DNA for the CDR3: TGTGCCAGCAGTGATGACAGCTCCTACAATGAGCAGTTCTTC. It yields the protein CASSDDSSYNEQFF. This sequence joins TRBV28 and TRBJ2-1; D might be TRBD1 (5 bases). Germline V gene lookup returns CDR1 MDHEN and CDR2 SYDVKM. CDR3 length: 14 amino acids. The germline V and J ends were trimmed by 5 bases and 0 bases, with 8 bases remaining between them.